Sequencing of this TCR beta chain was carried out in a study of T-cell memory formation after mild COVID-19 (dated by TCRdb to the early 2020s). Context from the whole study: TCR sequence clusters from the two donors were largely donor specific. Two young, previously healthy adult volunteers, one female and one male, were included in the cohort. In a couple of donors, T-cell clones that expanded and contracted after mild COVID-19 were tracked by sequencing TCRalpha and TCRbeta repertoires over time. What the work shows at the level of the full study, not this receptor alone: The study covered only two mild cases, and larger cohorts including severe cases with pre-infection samples were considered necessary. The second-wave clones that peaked on day 37 were not confirmed to be SARS-CoV-2 specific. Balanced CD4/CD8 phenotypes were observed for clones contracting from day 15 to 85, whereas a bias towards CD4+ was observed for a second wave of clones expanding from day 15 to 37. Contracting CD4+ clones appeared mostly in the CM and EM memory subsets, whereas CD8+ clones were enriched in EMRA. Some responding clones were found in pre-infection memory, which suggests that pre-existing cross-reactive memory T cells took part in the SARS-CoV-2 response.

A word on this clonotype: The specificity of this receptor is unknown. No base quality information exists; no much larger clone differs at one position.

Ficoll-Paque density gradient centrifugation was the method used to isolate PBMCs. Deletion took 1 base off V and 7 bases off J, with a span of 13 bases between the germline ends. As encoded in the germline V gene, CDR1 is SQVTM while CDR2 is ANQGSEA. The CDR3 starts with the cysteine, ends with the phenylalanine, and has 13 residues. Just the 39-base CDR3 DNA is kept, in frame starting at base 1. Sequenced on an Illumina NovaSeq 6000. TCRalpha and TCRbeta cDNA libraries were constructed by 5'RACE with constant-segment primers, with sample barcodes and unique molecular identifiers being introduced. Trizol reagent was used to extract RNA from every sample. The libraries were amplified in two PCR steps, and the second step added a second sample barcode and Illumina TruSeq adapters. Sequencing of the libraries was done on an Illumina NovaSeq, producing 2 x 150 bp paired-end reads. On the authors' methods: Reads were demultiplexed and collapsed into UMI-guided consensus sequences with migec v1.2.7. With mixcr v2.1.11, UMI consensuses were aligned to TRA and TRB V and J templates and assembled into clonotypes. Expanded or contracted clonotypes were those called significant by both edgeR and NoisET, with noise models trained on biological replicates. For edgeR calls, a false discovery rate-adjusted p below 0.01 and a log2 fold-change threshold of 1 were applied. As an exploratory analysis of dynamics, max-normalized trajectories of the 1000 most abundant clonotypes were examined by PCA with hierarchical clustering. Separately sequenced CD4+ and CD8+ repertoires were used to assign a CD4 or CD8 phenotype to each responding clone. In-frame beta chains were kept once TCRdb had trimmed the public reads at Q25 with fastp and called clones with MiXCR. Identical CDR3 protein sequences are pooled into one entry, listed with their most common genes and DNA. These V and J calls derive from TCRdb rather than the authors' analysis. The sample data list 110,000 or so distinct CDR3 sequences, and 22% of these were observed just once. Together, the top ten hold roughly two fifths of the sample.

The rearranged chain carries TRBV29-1 and TRBJ1-2, with the D segment identity uncertain. The receptor was isolated from a man between 18 and 35 years old who had mild COVID-19 (a few samples of this study predate the infection). The sample titles of this study are shuffled in the database, so cell type and time point are left out; the donor was told from shared clones. Source material: PBMCs or a T cell subset sorted from them (not recorded which). In nucleotides, the sequence is TGCAGCGTTGAAGGGGGAGGCCCCGGTGGCTACACCTTC. Its translation is CSVEGGGPGGYTF.